Presented here are 23 T cell receptor beta chains from one specimen sequenced in a study of identical twins. TCRdb reprocessed the 5' RACE reads via MiXCR and lists one record per CDR3 protein. The sample lists about 660,000 distinct CDR3 sequences, about 9.4% occurring once. The same specimen was also included in a second study, on yellow fever vaccine responses in identical twins.

Sequencing was performed on PBMCs. These receptors all come from a woman aged 18-30 years in good health.

The V gene is TRBV27, the J gene TRBJ2-1; TRBD2 aligns across 7 bases. Trimming took 4 bases from V and 5 from J; bases not matched to a gene: 11. The CDR3 has 16 residues. Germline-derived CDR1 and CDR2 are MNHEY and SMNVEV (reference sequence). The CDR3 DNA is TGTGCCAGCAGTTCCTGGAGCGGAGCGGGGCACAATGAGCAGTTCTTC. It is translated as CASSSWSGAGHNEQFF.

This chain connects TRBV5-1 to TRBJ2-3; D is perhaps TRBD2 (5 bases). Per germline, CDR1 SGHRS and CDR2 YFSETQ. CDR3 length: 16 residues. Trimming left V 2 bases short and J 1 base short, with 14 bases between. CDR3 region: CASSFRAGGGTDTQYF. DNA of the CDR3: TGCGCCAGCAGCTTCCGCGCAGGAGGAGGCACAGATACGCAGTATTTT.

V gene TRBV25-1 combines with J gene TRBJ2-3; D possibly corresponds to TRBD2 (6 bases). Germline CDR1 is MGHDK and CDR2 is SYGVNS. V was clipped by 5 bases and J by 3 bases, with 12 bases between them. This CDR3 spans 14 amino acids. The CDR3 loop is CASSRDLNTDTQYF. CDR3 bases: TGTGCCAGCAGTAGGGACTTGAATACAGATACGCAGTATTTT.

Ten or more counts support this clonotype. The rearrangement links TRBV27 to TRBJ2-7; D not certain. The CDR3 covers 13 residues. CDR1 is MNHEY, CDR2 SMNVEV, per germline (reference sequence). Trimming removed 8 bases at V and 2 bases at J, with 13 bases between. Here the CDR3 DNA reads TGTGCCAGCCGAAAGGGATTACCCTACGAGCAGTACTTC. Amino acid sequence: CASRKGLPYEQYF.

The chain uses TRBV20-1 and TRBJ1-1, with D unresolved. The germline gives CDR1 DFQATT, CDR2 SNEGSKA (reference sequence). CDR3 size: 13 residues. V gave up 5 bases and J gave up 3 bases, with 13 bases separating them. The CDR3 DNA is TGCAGTGCTGCTCGGAGCAGCTACACTGAAGCTTTCTTT. Encoded protein: CSAARSSYTEAFF.

The V and J genes are TRBV28 and TRBJ2-7; the D gene is possibly TRBD1 (6 bases). CDR1 MDHEN and CDR2 SYDVKM come from the germline V gene. This CDR3 is 15 amino acids long. Trimming cost V 4 bases and J 2 bases, with 15 bases left between them. The CDR3 nucleotides read TGTGCCAGCAGTTCCCCCAGGGGCGGTACCTACGAGCAGTACTTC. Encoded protein: CASSSPRGGTYEQYF.

This clonotype was seen repeatedly, ten times or more. The chain is built from TRBV29-1 and TRBJ2-7; 10 bases map to TRBD1. Germline lookup yields CDR1 SQVTM and CDR2 ANQGSEA. CDR3 length: 15 residues. V lost 6 bases, J lost 5 bases, and 13 bases stayed unmatched. CDR3 bases: TGCAGCGTGTGTCCACGGGGACAGGGGAATCACGAGCAGTACTTC. Its protein is CSVCPRGQGNHEQYF.

This clonotype was picked up a small number of times. This rearrangement joins TRBV28 to TRBJ2-1; the match to TRBD2 covers 10 bases. The CDR3 has 16 amino acids. J lost 8 bases, V lost 2 bases, and 9 bases had no gene match. Germline V gene data show CDR1 as MDHEN and CDR2 as SYDVKM. CDR3 sequence: CASSLRGLAKWDEQFF. DNA of the CDR3: TGTGCCAGCAGTTTAAGGGGACTAGCGAAATGGGATGAGCAGTTCTTC.

V is TRBV10-3 and J is TRBJ2-7; 7 nucleotides agree with TRBD1. Trimming removed 6 bases from V and 4 bases from J; junction bases left unmatched: 3. Germline CDR1 is ENHRY and CDR2 is SYGVKD. CDR3 length: 12 amino acids. The CDR3 nucleotides are TGTGCCATCAGGCCAGGGGGTTACGAGCAGTACTTC. It is translated as CAIRPGGYEQYF.

This clonotype has a handful of counts. The chain joins TRBV12-5 to TRBJ2-5; D not resolved. Germline V gene data show CDR1 as LGHNT and CDR2 as FRNRAP. V shed 1 base and J shed 1 base, with 13 bases lying between them. The CDR3 spans 16 residues. The CDR3 nucleotides read TGTGCTAGTGGTTTGGACTTGCTGCCCAGCCAAGAGACCCAGTACTTC. Protein sequence: CASGLDLLPSQETQYF.

This clonotype appeared a few times. This chain links TRBV27 with TRBJ2-5; 9 positions match TRBD1. J gave up 5 bases and V 8 bases, and 9 bases lay outside the gene matches. CDR1 and CDR2 (germline): MNHEY, SMNVEV (reference sequence). The CDR3 is 14 residues long. Here the CDR3 reads CASGRWGQGETQYF. As DNA, the CDR3 is TGTGCCAGCGGGCGTTGGGGACAGGGTGAGACCCAGTACTTC.

The genes are TRBV6-2 or TRBV6-3 and TRBJ2-1; no reliable D call. Germline V CDR1 and CDR2: MNHEY, SVGEGT. Trimming pared 3 bases from V and 6 bases from J, leaving 15 bases between. The CDR3 totals 15 residues. In nucleotides, the CDR3 is TGTGCCAGCAGTTATTCCGCTACCGGTGGCAATGAGCAGTTCTTC. It is translated as CASSYSATGGNEQFF.

This clonotype was seen more than once but under ten times. The chain has TRBV4-2 and TRBJ2-7; 8 bases align to TRBD2. Germline V gives CDR1 LGHNA, CDR2 YNFKEQ. J lost 1 base, V lost 0 bases, and 14 bases had no gene match. This CDR3 has 19 amino acids. The CDR3 sequence: CASSQEVEGLVDLSYEQYF. The DNA for the CDR3 is TGTGCCAGCAGCCAAGAAGTGGAGGGACTAGTGGATCTATCCTACGAGCAGTACTTC.

This clonotype was counted between two and nine times. The chain joins TRBV28 to TRBJ2-7; no reliable D call. Germline V gene data show CDR1 as MDHEN and CDR2 as SYDVKM. The CDR3 is 15 amino acids. V dropped 8 bases and J dropped 0 bases, with 17 bases sitting between them. The CDR3 region has the DNA TGTGCCAGCCACCCCCCGCTTGAGGCCTCCTACGAGCAGTACTTC. Encoded protein: CASHPPLEASYEQYF.

This clonotype was detected many times. The V gene is TRBV6-5, the J gene TRBJ1-2; D is undetermined. Germline V gives CDR1 MNHEY, CDR2 SVGAGI. CDR3 length: 13 residues. V was pared by 2 bases and J by 5 bases, with 9 bases between. This CDR3 is CASSYADGYGYTF. The CDR3 DNA sequence: TGTGCCAGCAGTTACGCGGACGGATATGGCTACACCTTC.

This chain connects TRBV12-3 or TRBV12-4 to TRBJ2-7; 10 bases are a match to TRBD2. V lost 5 bases, J lost 5 bases, and 3 bases stayed unmatched. The CDR3 extends over 13 amino acids. Here the CDR3 reads CASSPGLAHEQYF. The CDR3 coding sequence is TGTGCCAGCAGTCCGGGACTAGCGCACGAGCAGTACTTC.

This clonotype was observed many times. J is TRBJ2-7 and V is TRBV5-1; tentative D call: TRBD2 (5 bases). Germline assignment: CDR1 SGHRS and CDR2 YFSETQ. V lost 3 bases to trimming and J lost 0 bases, with 7 bases between them. There are 13 residues in the CDR3. The CDR3 nucleotides are TGCGCCAGCAGCTCCGGGAACTCCTACGAGCAGTACTTC. Residues: CASSSGNSYEQYF.

This clonotype was counted between two and nine times. The chain is built from TRBV12-3 or TRBV12-4 and TRBJ2-7, with D possibly being TRBD2 (5 bases). V lost 6 bases and J lost 1, with 13 bases in between. The CDR3 loop spans 14 amino acids. The CDR3: CASSLNGLSYEQYF. The CDR3 DNA is TGTGCCAGCAGCTTGAACGGACTTTCCTACGAGCAGTACTTC.

J is TRBJ1-1 and V is TRBV7-9; D might be TRBD1 (6 bases). Germline V CDR1 and CDR2: SEHNR, FQNEAQ (reference sequence). This CDR3 region has 13 residues. Between the trimmed V and J ends, which lost 3 bases and 7 bases, there was a span of 12 bases. CDR3 sequence reads: CASSFSAGDEAFF. Here the CDR3 DNA reads TGTGCCAGCAGCTTTTCTGCAGGGGATGAAGCTTTCTTT. The full variable domain, its missing parts supplied by reference TRBV7-9 and TRBJ1-1, is DTGVSQNPRHKITKRGQNVTFRCDPISEHNRLYWYRQTLGQGPEFLTYFQNEAQLEKSRLLSDRFSAERPKGSFSTLEIQRTEQGDSAMYLCASSFSAGDEAFFGQGTRLTVV.

In this sample, this clonotype turned up a few times. The rearrangement joins TRBV5-1 to TRBJ2-7; D uncertain. V was clipped by 4 bases and J by 0 bases, with 8 bases between them. CDR1 and CDR2 from the germline V gene are SGHRS and YFSETQ. There are 13 residues in the CDR3. In nucleotides, the CDR3 is TGCGCCAGCAGCAAGCTAAGCTCCTACGAGCAGTACTTC. It encodes CASSKLSSYEQYF.

The V call is TRBV7-2, the J call TRBJ2-7; D ambiguous. The V end lost 3 bases, the J end lost 0 bases, and 12 bases lay between the germline ends. Germline V gene data show CDR1 as SGHTA and CDR2 as FQGNSA. CDR3 length equals 15 residues. The CDR3 DNA reads as TGTGCCAGCAGCTTCTTCGTTGGGGACTCCTACGAGCAGTACTTC. Amino acid sequence: CASSFFVGDSYEQYF. The variable domain in full, with the rest retrieved from reference TRBV7-2 and TRBJ2-7, is GAGVSQSPSNKVTEKGKDVELRCDPISGHTALYWYRQSLGQGLEFLIYFQGNSAPDKSGLPSDRFSAERTGGSVSTLTIQRTQQEDSAVYLCASSFFVGDSYEQYFGPGTRLTVT.

The rearrangement uses TRBV7-2 and TRBJ1-5, with TRBD1 matching over 8 bases. This CDR3 is built from 16 residues. Germline CDR1 and CDR2: SGHTA and FQGNSA. V was pared by 3 bases and J by 6 bases, with 10 bases of the junction left unmatched. The CDR3 bases are TGTGCCAGCAGCTTGGAGACAGGGGTCCTTGGTCAGCCCCAGCATTTT. As protein: CASSLETGVLGQPQHF.

This clonotype appeared a few times. For the CDR3, the DNA is TGTGCCAGCAGCGCCGGTTGGGGCGCAGGAACCTACGAGCAGTACTTC. This gives the protein CASSAGWGAGTYEQYF. The chain is built from TRBV27 and TRBJ2-7, with a weak D call TRBD1 (5 bases). This CDR3 spans 16 amino acids. Trimming removed 6 bases from V and 2 bases from J, with 20 bases in between. Germline V gives CDR1 MNHEY, CDR2 SMNVEV (reference sequence).